What follows are 5 T cell receptor beta chains derived from one specimen sequenced in a study of cytomegalovirus exposure and HLA in healthy donors. With 60 Vbeta and 13 Jbeta primers, the PCR was carried out. This table comes from immunoSEQ multiplex PCR, and its TCRdb copy is limited to in-frame clones, with some not included. The data contain more than 95,000 clones, about 82% of them seen just once; the ten biggest clones take up around 2.1%. The sample taken for sequencing was PBMCs. These receptors were collected from a man aged 45-60 years in good health and CMV-seronegative.

This clone has a single count. The chain carries TRBV5-1 and TRBJ1-1, with 9 bases fitting TRBD1. Germline CDR1 SGHRS, CDR2 YFSETQ. The length of the CDR3 is 16 residues. The V segment lost 4 bases and the J segment 0 bases; nucleotides outside the gene matches: 7. The DNA of the CDR3 is TGCGCCAGCAGCCTGTTAGGGACAGGGATGAACACTGAAGCTTTCTTT. This sequence encodes CASSLLGTGMNTEAFF.

This chain links TRBV2 with TRBJ2-5; 10 positions match TRBD2. The CDR3 consists of 15 residues. Trimming cost V 6 bases and J 4 bases; bases outside gene matches: 8. Per the germline V gene, CDR1 is SNHLY and CDR2 is FYNNEI. In DNA form, the CDR3 reads TGTGCCAGCAGAGAGCGGGGGGGCCTTCGAGAGACCCAGTACTTC. Its translation is CASRERGGLRETQYF. The full variable domain, completed using reference TRBV2 and TRBJ2-5, is EPEVTQTPSHQVTQMGQEVILRCVPISNHLYFYWYRQILGQKVEFLVSFYNNEISEKSEIFDDQFSVERPDGSNFTLKIRSTKLEDSAMYFCASRERGGLRETQYFGPGTRLLVL.

The CDR3 nucleotides read TGTGCCAGCAGCGAGTTCCATGGACACCTTCAAGAGACCCAGTACTTC. This gives the protein CASSEFHGHLQETQYF. The chain couples TRBV5-8 to TRBJ2-5; D is perhaps TRBD1 (5 bases). The CDR3 spans 16 residues. V lost 4 bases, J lost 2 bases, and 18 bases lay in between. The germline gives CDR1 SGHTS, CDR2 YDEGEE.

The chain is built from TRBV10-3 and TRBJ2-1; TRBD1 matches at 7 bases. Germline CDR1 ENHRY, CDR2 SYGVKD. This CDR3 region has 15 residues. The trim removed 7 bases at V and 7 bases at J, leaving 13 bases unmatched. CDR3 in amino acids: CAITPDRELRNEQFF. DNA of the CDR3: TGTGCCATCACTCCCGACAGGGAGCTGAGGAATGAGCAGTTCTTC.

This rearrangement joins TRBV5-1 to TRBJ2-3; TRBD2 matches 9 bases. The CDR3 is 17 amino acids. The trim removed 0 bases at V and 1 base at J, leaving 6 bases unmatched. Germline CDR1 and CDR2: SGHRS and YFSETQ. CDR3 sequence reads: CASSLAGLASGTDTQYF. CDR3 nucleotide sequence: TGCGCCAGCAGCTTGGCGGGACTAGCCTCGGGCACAGATACGCAGTATTTT. The full variable domain, with the rest looked up from reference TRBV5-1 and TRBJ2-3, is KAGVTQTPRYLIKTRGQQVTLSCSPISGHRSVSWYQQTPGQGLQFLFEYFSETQRNKGNFPGRFSGRQFSNSRSEMNVSTLELGDSALYLCASSLAGLASGTDTQYFGPGTRLTVL.